A selection of T cell receptor beta chains follows, all from one sample in a study of T cells in tumors after PD-1 blockade. Assay: immunoSEQ multiplex PCR; the TCRdb copy retains only in-frame clones and omits some. Of approximately 10,000 clones listed, 67% are singletons. The source material was tumor tissue, sampled after anti-PD-1 treatment. These TCRs come from a human donor with basal cell carcinoma. CDR3s include the opening cysteine and the closing phenylalanine or tryptophan. The D gene is left open where the match is weak. Expanded clones are given a class, and other clones once, few, many or no size at all.

TRBJ2-2	TRBV24-1	-	few	TGTGCCACCAGTGATTCCGGGACGACTAGGAAGGACACCGGGGAGCTGTTTTTT	CATSDSGTTRKDTGELFF
TRBJ1-2	TRBV30	-	-	TGTGCCTGGAGTGTACAACAGGGAGATGGCTACACCTTC	CAWSVQQGDGYTF
TRBJ1-3	TRBV28	TRBD1	-	TGTGCCAGCAGCCCCGGACAGGGGCCCAGCTCTGGAAACACCATATATTTT	CASSPGQGPSSGNTIYF
TRBJ1-1	TRBV9	-	-	TGTGCCAGCAGCGTTGTACCAACGACTGAAGCTTTCTTT	CASSVVPTTEAFF
TRBJ2-3	TRBV5-1	TRBD2	-	TGCGCCAGCAGTTCCGGGACTAGCGCAGATACGCAGTATTTT	CASSSGTSADTQYF
TRBJ1-5	TRBV30	-	-	TGTGCCTGGAGTCTAAGTACAGGGCCGGGTCAGCCCCAGCATTTT	CAWSLSTGPGQPQHF
TRBJ2-3	TRBV11-3	TRBD2	-	TGTGCCAGCAGCTTCGGAGCGGGGGGCCCCGGAGATACGCAGTATTTT	CASSFGAGGPGDTQYF
TRBJ1-2	TRBV19	-	-	TGTGCCAGTAGTATAAAGGGGGGGCAGAACTATGGCTACACCTTC	CASSIKGGQNYGYTF
TRBJ2-1	TRBV24-1	-	-	TGTGCCACCAGTGATTCAGGGGCGGGGGCGCCGGCCAATGAGCAGTTCTTC	CATSDSGAGAPANEQFF
TRBJ2-1	TRBV7-3	TRBD2	-	TGTGCCAGCAGCCCCCGGTTAGCGGGGTACAATGAGCAGTTCTTC	CASSPRLAGYNEQFF
TRBJ2-2	TRBV2	-	-	TGTGCCAGCAGTGAGAGAAGGGCCGGGGAGCTGTTTTTT	CASSERRAGELFF
TRBJ2-3	TRBV5-5	-	-	TGTGCCAGCAGCTTGCGTGGGGGCGGCACAGATACGCAGTATTTT	CASSLRGGGTDTQYF
TRBJ1-2	TRBV24-1	-	-	TGTGCCACCAGTGCGAATAGCGGCTACACCTTC	CATSANSGYTF
TRBJ1-5	TRBV7-6	-	-	TGTGCCAGCAGCTTAAGCGGGAATCAGCCCCAGCATTTT	CASSLSGNQPQHF